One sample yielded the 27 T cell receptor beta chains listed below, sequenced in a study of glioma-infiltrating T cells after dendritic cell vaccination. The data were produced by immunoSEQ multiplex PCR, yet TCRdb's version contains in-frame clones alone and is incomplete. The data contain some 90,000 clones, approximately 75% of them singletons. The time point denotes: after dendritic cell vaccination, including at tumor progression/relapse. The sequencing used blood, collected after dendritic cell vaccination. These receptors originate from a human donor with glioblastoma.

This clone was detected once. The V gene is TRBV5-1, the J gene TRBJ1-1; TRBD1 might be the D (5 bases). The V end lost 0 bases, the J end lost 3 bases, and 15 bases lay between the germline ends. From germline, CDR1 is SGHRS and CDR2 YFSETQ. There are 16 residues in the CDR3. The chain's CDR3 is CASSLAYRRRDTEAFF. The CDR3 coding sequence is TGCGCCAGCAGCTTGGCCTACAGGAGAAGGGACACTGAAGCTTTCTTT.

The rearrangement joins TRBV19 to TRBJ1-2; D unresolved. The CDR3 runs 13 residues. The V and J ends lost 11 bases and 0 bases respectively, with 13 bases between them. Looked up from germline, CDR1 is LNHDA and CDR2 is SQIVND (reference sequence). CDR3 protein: CARTGGANYGYTF. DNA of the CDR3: TGTGCCCGAACGGGAGGAGCTAACTATGGCTACACCTTC. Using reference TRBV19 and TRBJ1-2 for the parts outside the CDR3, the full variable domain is DGGITQSPKYLFRKEGQNVTLSCEQNLNHDAMYWYRQDPGQGLRLIYYSQIVNDFQKGDIAEGYSVSREKKESFPLTVTSAQKNPTAFYLCARTGGANYGYTFGSGTRLTVV.

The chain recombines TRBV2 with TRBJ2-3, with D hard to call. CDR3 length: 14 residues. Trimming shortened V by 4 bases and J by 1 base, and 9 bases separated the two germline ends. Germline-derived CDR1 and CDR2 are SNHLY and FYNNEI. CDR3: CASSVGGGTDTQYF. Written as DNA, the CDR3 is TGTGCCAGCAGTGTTGGCGGTGGCACAGATACGCAGTATTTT.

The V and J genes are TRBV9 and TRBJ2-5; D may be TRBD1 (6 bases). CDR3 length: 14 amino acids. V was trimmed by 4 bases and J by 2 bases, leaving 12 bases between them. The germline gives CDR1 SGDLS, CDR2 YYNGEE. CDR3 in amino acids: CASSKTGNQETQYF. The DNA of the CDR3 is TGTGCCAGCAGCAAAACAGGGAATCAAGAGACCCAGTACTTC.

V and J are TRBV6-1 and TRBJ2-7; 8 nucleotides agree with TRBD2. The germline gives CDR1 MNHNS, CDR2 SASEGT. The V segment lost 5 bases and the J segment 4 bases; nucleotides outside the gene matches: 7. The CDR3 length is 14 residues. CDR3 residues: CASSILAASYEQYV. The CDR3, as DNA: TGTGCCAGCAGTATACTAGCGGCGTCGTACGAGCAGTACGTC.

This chain's CDR3 is CASSLTDIFGYTF. The DNA of the CDR3 is TGTGCCAGCAGCTTAACGGACATCTTCGGCTACACCTTC. V and J are TRBV7-8 and TRBJ1-2; D is possibly TRBD1 (5 bases). This CDR3 contains 13 residues. From germline, CDR1 is SGHVS and CDR2 FQNEAQ. The V end lost 2 bases, the J end lost 8 bases, and 12 bases lay between the germline ends.

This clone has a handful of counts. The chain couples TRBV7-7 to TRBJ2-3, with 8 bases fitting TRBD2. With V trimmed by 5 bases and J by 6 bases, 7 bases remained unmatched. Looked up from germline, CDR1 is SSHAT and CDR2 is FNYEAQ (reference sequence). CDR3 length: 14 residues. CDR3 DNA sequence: TGTGCCAGCAGCCCGGGGACTAGTCCGGATACGCAGTATTTT. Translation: CASSPGTSPDTQYF.

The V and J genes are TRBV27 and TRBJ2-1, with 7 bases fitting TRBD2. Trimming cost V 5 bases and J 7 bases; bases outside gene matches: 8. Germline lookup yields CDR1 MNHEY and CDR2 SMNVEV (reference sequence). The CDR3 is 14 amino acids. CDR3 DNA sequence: TGTGCCAGCAGTCCCGATCTAGCGGATAATGAGCAGTTCTTC. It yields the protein CASSPDLADNEQFF.

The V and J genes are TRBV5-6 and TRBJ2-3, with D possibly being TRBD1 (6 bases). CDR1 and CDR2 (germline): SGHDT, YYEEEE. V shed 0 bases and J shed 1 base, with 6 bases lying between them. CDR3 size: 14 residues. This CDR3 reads CASSLAGGTDTQYF. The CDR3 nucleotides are TGTGCCAGCAGCTTGGCAGGGGGCACAGATACGCAGTATTTT. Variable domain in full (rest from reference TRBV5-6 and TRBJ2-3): DAGVTQSPTHLIKTRGQQVTLRCSPKSGHDTVSWYQQALGQGPQFIFQYYEEEERQRGNFPDRFSGHQFPNYSSELNVNALLLGDSALYLCASSLAGGTDTQYFGPGTRLTVL.

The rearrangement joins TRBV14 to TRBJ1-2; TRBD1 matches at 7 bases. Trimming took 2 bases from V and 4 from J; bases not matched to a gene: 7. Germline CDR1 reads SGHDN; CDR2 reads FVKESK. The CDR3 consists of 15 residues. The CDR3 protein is CASSQLPGQLYGYTF. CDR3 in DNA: TGTGCCAGCAGCCAACTACCGGGACAGCTCTATGGCTACACCTTC.

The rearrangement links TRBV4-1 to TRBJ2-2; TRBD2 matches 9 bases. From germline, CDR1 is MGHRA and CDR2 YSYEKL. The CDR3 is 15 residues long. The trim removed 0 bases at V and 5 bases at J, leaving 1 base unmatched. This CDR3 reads CASSQDLAGTGELFF. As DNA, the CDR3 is TGCGCCAGCAGCCAAGATCTAGCGGGGACCGGGGAGCTGTTTTTT.

The CDR3 DNA reads TGTGCCAGCAGTGGCAGGGGGCCCCTCTCCTACGAGCAGTACTTC. Its translation is CASSGRGPLSYEQYF. V and J are TRBV2 and TRBJ2-7, with TRBD1 matching over 8 bases. V dropped 4 bases and J dropped 0; count of bases not matched to a gene: 5. Germline V gene lookup returns CDR1 SNHLY and CDR2 FYNNEI. There are 15 residues in the CDR3.

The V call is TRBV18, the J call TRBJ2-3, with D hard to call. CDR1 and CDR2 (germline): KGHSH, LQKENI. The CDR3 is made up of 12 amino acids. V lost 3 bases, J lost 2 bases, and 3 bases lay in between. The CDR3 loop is CASSPNTDTQYF. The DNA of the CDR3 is TGTGCCAGCTCACCCAACACAGATACGCAGTATTTT.

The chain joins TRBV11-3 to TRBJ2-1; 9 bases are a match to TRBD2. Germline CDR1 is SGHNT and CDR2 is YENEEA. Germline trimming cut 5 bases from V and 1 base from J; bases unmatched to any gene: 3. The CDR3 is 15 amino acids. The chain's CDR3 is CASSGGGESYNEQFF. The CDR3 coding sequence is TGTGCCAGCAGCGGCGGGGGGGAATCCTACAATGAGCAGTTCTTC.

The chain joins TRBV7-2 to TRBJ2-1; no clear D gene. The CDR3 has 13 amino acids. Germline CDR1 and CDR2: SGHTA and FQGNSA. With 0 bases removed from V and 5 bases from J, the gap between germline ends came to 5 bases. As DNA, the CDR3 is TGTGCCAGCAGCTTAGCGCCGGACAATGAGCAGTTCTTC. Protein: CASSLAPDNEQFF. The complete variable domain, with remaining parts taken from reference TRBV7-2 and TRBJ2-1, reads GAGVSQSPSNKVTEKGKDVELRCDPISGHTALYWYRQSLGQGLEFLIYFQGNSAPDKSGLPSDRFSAERTGGSVSTLTIQRTQQEDSAVYLCASSLAPDNEQFFGPGTRLTVL.

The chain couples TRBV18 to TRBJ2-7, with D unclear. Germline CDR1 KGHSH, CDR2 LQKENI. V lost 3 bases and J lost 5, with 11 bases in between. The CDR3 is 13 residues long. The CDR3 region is CASSPGGGDEQYF. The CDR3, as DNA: TGTGCCAGCTCACCGGGTGGCGGCGACGAGCAGTACTTC.

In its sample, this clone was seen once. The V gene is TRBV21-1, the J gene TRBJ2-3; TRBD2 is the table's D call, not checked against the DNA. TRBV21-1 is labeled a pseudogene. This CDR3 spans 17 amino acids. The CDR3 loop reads CASSKVGGEADTDTQYF. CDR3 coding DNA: TGTGCCAGCAGCAAAGTAGGCGGGGAGGCGGACACAGATACGCAGTATTTT.

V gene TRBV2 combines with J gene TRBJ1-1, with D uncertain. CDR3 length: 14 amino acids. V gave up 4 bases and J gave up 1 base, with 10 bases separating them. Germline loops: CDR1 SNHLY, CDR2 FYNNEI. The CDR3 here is CASSVLQQNTEAFF. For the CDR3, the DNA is TGTGCCAGCAGTGTCTTACAACAGAACACTGAAGCTTTCTTT.

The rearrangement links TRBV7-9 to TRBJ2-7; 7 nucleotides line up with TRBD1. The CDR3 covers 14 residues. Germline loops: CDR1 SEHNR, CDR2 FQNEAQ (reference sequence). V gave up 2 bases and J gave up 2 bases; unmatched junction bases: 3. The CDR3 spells CASSLWQGAYEQYF. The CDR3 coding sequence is TGTGCCAGCAGCTTATGGCAGGGGGCCTACGAGCAGTACTTC.

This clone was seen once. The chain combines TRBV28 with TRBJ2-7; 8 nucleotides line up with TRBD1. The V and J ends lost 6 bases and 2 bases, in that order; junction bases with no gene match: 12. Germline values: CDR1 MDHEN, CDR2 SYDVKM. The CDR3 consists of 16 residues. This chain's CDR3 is CASSLSRTGYAYEQYF. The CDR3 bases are TGTGCCAGCAGCTTGTCTCGGACAGGGTACGCCTACGAGCAGTACTTC.

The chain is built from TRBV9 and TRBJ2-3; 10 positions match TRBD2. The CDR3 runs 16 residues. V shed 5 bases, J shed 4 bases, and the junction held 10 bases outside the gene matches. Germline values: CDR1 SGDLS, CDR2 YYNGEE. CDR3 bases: TGTGCCAGCAGGTCCGAGCGGGGGGGCCTGTCAGATACGCAGTATTTT. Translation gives CASRSERGGLSDTQYF. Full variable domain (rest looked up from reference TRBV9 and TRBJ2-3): DSGVTQTPKHLITATGQRVTLRCSPRSGDLSVYWYQQSLDQGLQFLIQYYNGEERAKGNILERFSAQQFPDLHSELNLSSLELGDSALYFCASRSERGGLSDTQYFGPGTRLTVL.

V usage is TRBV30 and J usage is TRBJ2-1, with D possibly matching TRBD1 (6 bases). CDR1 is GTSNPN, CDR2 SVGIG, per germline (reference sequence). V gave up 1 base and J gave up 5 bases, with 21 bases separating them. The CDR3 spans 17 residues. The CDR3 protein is CAWSAGARYKGDNEQFF. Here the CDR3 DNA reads TGTGCCTGGAGTGCAGGGGCGCGGTATAAGGGAGACAATGAGCAGTTCTTC.

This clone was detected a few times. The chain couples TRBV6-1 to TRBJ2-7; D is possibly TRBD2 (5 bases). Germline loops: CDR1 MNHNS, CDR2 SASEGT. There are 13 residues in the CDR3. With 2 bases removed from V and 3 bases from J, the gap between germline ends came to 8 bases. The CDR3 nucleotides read TGTGCCAGCAGTGAAACGGGGTACTACGAGCAGTACGTC. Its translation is CASSETGYYEQYV.

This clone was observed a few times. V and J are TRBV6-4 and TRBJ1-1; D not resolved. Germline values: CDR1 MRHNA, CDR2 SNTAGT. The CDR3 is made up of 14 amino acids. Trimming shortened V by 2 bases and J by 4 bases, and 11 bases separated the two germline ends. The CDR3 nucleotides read TGTGCCAGCAGTGACGAGGCTGGAGTCACTGAAGCTTTCTTT. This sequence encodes CASSDEAGVTEAFF.

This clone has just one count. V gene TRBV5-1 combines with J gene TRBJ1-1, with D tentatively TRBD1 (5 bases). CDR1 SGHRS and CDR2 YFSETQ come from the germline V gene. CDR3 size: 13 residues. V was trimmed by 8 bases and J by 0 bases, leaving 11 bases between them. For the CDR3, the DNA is TGCGCCAGTTGCAGGGAGGTGAACACTGAAGCTTTCTTT. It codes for CASCREVNTEAFF.

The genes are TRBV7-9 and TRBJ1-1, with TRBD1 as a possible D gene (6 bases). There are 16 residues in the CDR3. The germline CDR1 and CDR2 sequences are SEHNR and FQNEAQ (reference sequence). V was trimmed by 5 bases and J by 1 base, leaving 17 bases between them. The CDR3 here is CASSPMAGGPNTEAFF. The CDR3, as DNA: TGTGCCAGCAGCCCCATGGCGGGGGGGCCGAACACTGAAGCTTTCTTT.

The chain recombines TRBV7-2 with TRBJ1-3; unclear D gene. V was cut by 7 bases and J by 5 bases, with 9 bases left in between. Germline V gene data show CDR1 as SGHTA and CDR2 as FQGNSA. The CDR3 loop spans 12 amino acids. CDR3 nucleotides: TGTGCCAGCATTAACAGTAGAAACACCATATATTTT. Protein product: CASINSRNTIYF.